This entry lists 4 T cell receptor beta chains sequenced from one sample in a study of T cells in Graves' hyperthyroidism and ophthalmopathy. RNA transcripts provided the source from which TCR beta CDR3 regions were amplified. An initial round of RT-PCR targeting the TCR CDR3 relied on the HTBI primer set. Each CDR3 protein gets one entry after TCRdb re-called the multiplex PCR reads with MiXCR. The sample holds fewer than 750,000 distinct CDR3 sequences, roughly 50% seen once. The sequenced material came from peripheral blood or thyroid tissue (not recorded which). These receptor sequences come from a woman between 18 and 30 years old with Graves' hyperthyroidism.

The chain employs TRBV15 and TRBJ1-5; D possibly corresponds to TRBD1 (6 bases). The CDR3 totals 14 residues. V was trimmed by 3 bases and J by 4 bases, leaving 10 bases between them. Germline values: CDR1 LNHNV, CDR2 YYDKDF (reference sequence). The CDR3 region is CATSSLDRNQPQHF. CDR3 DNA sequence: TGTGCCACCAGCAGCTTGGACAGAAATCAGCCCCAGCATTTT.

The J gene is TRBJ2-5, the V gene TRBV7-9; D is tentatively TRBD1 or TRBD2 (5 bases each). CDR3 length equals 14 residues. Germline-derived CDR1 and CDR2 are SEHNR and FQNEAQ (reference sequence). The V gene lost 0 bases and the J gene lost 7 bases, with 12 bases spanning the gap. The CDR3 DNA reads TGTGCCAGCAGCTTAGCGAGGGGTCGGGGGACCCAGTACTTC. It is translated as CASSLARGRGTQYF.

This clonotype was observed many times. The rearrangement joins TRBV4-1 to TRBJ2-7; a weak D match, TRBD2 (5 bases). Germline values: CDR1 MGHRA, CDR2 YSYEKL. The V and J ends lost 2 bases and 1 base respectively, with 21 bases between them. CDR3 length equals 18 residues. As DNA, the CDR3 is TGCGCCAGCAGCCAATCTATTACTGGACCGGGATCATCCTACGAGCAGTACTTC. Translated: CASSQSITGPGSSYEQYF.

The chain carries TRBV29-1 and TRBJ2-5, with a possible D match to TRBD2 (6 bases). CDR1 SQVTM and CDR2 ANQGSEA come from the germline V gene. Trimming stripped 7 bases from V and 5 bases from J, with 14 bases between. The CDR3 spans 12 residues. In DNA, the CDR3 is TGCAGCGGGGACGGAGGGGTTGAGACCCAGTACTTC. Protein: CSGDGGVETQYF.